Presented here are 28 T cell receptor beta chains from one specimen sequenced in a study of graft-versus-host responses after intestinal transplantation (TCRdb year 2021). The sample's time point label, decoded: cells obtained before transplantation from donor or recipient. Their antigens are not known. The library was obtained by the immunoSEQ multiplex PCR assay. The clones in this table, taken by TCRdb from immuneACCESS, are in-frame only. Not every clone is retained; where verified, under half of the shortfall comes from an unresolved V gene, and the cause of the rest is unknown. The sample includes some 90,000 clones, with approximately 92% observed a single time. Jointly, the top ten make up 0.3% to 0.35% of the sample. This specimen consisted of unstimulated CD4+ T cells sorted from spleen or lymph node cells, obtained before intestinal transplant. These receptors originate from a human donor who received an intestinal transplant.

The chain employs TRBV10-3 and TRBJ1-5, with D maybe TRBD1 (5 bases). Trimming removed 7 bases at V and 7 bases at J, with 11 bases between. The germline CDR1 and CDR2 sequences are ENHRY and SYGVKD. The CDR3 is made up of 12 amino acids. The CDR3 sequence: CAIKGLGQPQHF. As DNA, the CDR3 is TGTGCCATCAAGGGGTTGGGGCAGCCCCAGCATTTT.

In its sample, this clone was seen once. CDR3 sequence: CASSGLAGGPTTSTDTQYF. Here the CDR3 DNA reads TGTGCCAGCAGTGGACTAGCGGGAGGCCCAACCACTAGCACAGATACGCAGTATTTT. J is TRBJ2-3 and V is TRBV6-1; 13 bases agree with TRBD2. The CDR3 has 19 amino acids. The V gene end was trimmed by 4 bases and the J gene end by 0 bases; junction bases not matched to a gene: 10. CDR1 and CDR2 from the germline V gene are MNHNS and SASEGT.

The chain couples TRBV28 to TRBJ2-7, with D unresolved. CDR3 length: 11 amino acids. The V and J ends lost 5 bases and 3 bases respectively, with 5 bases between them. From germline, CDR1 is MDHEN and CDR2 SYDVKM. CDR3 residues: CASSPLYEQYF. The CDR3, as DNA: TGTGCCAGCAGTCCCCTCTACGAGCAGTACTTC.

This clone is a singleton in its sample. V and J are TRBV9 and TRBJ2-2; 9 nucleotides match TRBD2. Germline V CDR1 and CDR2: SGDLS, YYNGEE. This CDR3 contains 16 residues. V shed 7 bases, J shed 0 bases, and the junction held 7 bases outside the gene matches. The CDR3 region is CASSQTSGPNTGELFF. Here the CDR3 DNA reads TGTGCCAGCTCTCAGACTAGCGGCCCGAACACCGGGGAGCTGTTTTTT.

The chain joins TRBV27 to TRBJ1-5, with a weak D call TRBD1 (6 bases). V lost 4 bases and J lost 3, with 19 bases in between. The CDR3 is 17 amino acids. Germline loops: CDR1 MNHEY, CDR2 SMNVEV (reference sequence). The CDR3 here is CASSSAPRTAINQPQHF. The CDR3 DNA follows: TGTGCCAGCAGTTCCGCCCCCCGGACAGCCATCAATCAGCCCCAGCATTTT.

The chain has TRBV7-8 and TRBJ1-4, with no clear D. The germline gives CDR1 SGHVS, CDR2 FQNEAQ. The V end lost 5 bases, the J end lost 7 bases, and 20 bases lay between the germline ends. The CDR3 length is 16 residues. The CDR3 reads CASSPPWGRDIEKLFF. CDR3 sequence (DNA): TGTGCCAGCAGCCCCCCCTGGGGTAGAGATATTGAAAAACTGTTTTTT.

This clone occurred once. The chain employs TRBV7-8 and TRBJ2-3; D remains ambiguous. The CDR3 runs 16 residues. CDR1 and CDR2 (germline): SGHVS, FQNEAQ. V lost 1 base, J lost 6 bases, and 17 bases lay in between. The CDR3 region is CASSLGPPQFRDTQYF. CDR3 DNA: TGTGCCAGCAGCTTAGGTCCCCCCCAGTTCAGGGATACGCAGTATTTT. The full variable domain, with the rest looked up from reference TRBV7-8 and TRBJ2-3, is GAGVSQSPRYKVAKRGQDVALRCDPISGHVSLFWYQQALGQGPEFLTYFQNEAQLDKSGLPSDRFFAERPEGSVSTLKIQRTQQEDSAVYLCASSLGPPQFRDTQYFGPGTRLTVL.

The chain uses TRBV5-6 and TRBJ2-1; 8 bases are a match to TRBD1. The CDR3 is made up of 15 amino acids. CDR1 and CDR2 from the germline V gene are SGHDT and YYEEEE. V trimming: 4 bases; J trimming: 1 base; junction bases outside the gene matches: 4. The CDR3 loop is CASSHNRGSYNEQFF. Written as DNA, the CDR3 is TGTGCCAGCAGCCATAACAGGGGGTCCTACAATGAGCAGTTCTTC.

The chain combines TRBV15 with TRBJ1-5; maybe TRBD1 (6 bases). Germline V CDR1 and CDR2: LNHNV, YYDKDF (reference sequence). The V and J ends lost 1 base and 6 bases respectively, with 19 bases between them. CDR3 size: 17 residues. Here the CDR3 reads CATSRGITEGEVQPQHF. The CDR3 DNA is TGTGCCACCAGCAGAGGGATCACAGAGGGGGAAGTTCAGCCCCAGCATTTT.

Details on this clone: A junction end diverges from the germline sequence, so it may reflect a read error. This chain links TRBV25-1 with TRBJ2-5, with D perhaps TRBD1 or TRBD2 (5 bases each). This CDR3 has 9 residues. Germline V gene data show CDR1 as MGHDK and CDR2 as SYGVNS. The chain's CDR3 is CGTRETQYF. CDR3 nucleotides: TGCGGGACGCGGGAGACCCAGTACTTC.

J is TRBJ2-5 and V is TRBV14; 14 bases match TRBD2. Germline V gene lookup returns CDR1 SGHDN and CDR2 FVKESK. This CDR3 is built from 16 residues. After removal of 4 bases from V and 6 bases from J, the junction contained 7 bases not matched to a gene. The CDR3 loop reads CASSPPGLAGVQTQYF. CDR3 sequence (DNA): TGTGCCAGCAGCCCTCCGGGACTAGCGGGAGTTCAGACCCAGTACTTC.

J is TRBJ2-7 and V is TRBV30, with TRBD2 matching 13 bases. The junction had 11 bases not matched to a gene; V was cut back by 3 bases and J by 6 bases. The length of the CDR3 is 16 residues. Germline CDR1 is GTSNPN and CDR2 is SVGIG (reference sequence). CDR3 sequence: CAWRVRGLAGVGEQYF. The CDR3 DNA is TGTGCCTGGAGGGTGCGAGGACTAGCGGGAGTAGGCGAGCAGTACTTC.

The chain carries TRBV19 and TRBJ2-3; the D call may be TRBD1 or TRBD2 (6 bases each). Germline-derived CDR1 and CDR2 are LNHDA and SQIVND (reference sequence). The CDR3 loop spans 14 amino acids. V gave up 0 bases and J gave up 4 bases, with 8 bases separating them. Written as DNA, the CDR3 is TGTGCCAGTAGTATAGACGGGGGCCCAGATACGCAGTATTTT. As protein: CASSIDGGPDTQYF.

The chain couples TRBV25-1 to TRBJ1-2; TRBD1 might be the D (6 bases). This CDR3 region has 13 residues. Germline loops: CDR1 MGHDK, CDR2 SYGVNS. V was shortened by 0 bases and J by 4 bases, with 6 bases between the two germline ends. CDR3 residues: CASSEYRGYGYTF. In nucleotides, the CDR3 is TGTGCCAGCAGTGAATACAGGGGCTATGGCTACACCTTC.

This CDR3 reads CASSLVATNRDTQYF. CDR3 coding DNA: TGTGCCAGCAGCTTAGTAGCTACCAACCGGGATACGCAGTATTTT. This rearrangement joins TRBV5-6 to TRBJ2-3; D unclear. CDR3 length equals 15 residues. CDR1 and CDR2 (germline): SGHDT, YYEEEE. Trimming took 2 bases from V and 6 from J, leaving 16 bases between them.

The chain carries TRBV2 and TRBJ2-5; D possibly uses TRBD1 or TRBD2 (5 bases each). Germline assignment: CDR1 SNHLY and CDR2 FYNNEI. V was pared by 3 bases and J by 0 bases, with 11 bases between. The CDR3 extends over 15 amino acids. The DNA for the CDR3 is TGTGCCAGCAGTGACTTACGGGACCACCAAGAGACCCAGTACTTC. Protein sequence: CASSDLRDHQETQYF. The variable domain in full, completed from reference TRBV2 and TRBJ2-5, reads EPEVTQTPSHQVTQMGQEVILRCVPISNHLYFYWYRQILGQKVEFLVSFYNNEISEKSEIFDDQFSVERPDGSNFTLKIRSTKLEDSAMYFCASSDLRDHQETQYFGPGTRLLVL.

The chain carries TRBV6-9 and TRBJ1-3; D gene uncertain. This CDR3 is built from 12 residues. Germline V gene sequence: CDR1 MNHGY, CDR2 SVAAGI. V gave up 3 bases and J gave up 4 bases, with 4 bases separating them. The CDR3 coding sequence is TGTGCCAGCAGTTACGAGGGAAACACCATATATTTT. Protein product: CASSYEGNTIYF.

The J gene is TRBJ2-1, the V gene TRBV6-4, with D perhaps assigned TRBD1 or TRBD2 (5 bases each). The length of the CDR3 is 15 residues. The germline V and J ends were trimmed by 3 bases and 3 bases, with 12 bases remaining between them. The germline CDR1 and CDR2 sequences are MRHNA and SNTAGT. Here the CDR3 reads CASSEGPGLYNEQFF. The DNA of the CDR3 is TGTGCCAGCAGTGAGGGACCTGGACTCTACAATGAGCAGTTCTTC.

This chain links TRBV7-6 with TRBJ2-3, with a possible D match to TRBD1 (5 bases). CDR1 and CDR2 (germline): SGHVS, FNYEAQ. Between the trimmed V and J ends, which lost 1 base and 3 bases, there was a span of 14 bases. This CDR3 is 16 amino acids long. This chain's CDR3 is CASSLVSLGVTDTQYF. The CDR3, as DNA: TGTGCCAGCAGCTTAGTGAGTCTAGGGGTGACAGATACGCAGTATTTT.

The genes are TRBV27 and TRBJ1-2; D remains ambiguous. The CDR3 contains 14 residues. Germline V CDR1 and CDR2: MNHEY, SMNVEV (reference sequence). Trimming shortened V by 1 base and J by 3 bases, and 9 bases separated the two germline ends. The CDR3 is CASSLFGHDYGYTF. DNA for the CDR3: TGTGCCAGCAGTTTATTCGGGCACGACTATGGCTACACCTTC.

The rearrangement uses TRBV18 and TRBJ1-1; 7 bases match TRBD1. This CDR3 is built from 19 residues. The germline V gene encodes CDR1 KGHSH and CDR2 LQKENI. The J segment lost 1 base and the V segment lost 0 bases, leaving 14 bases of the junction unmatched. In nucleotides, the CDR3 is TGTGCCAGCTCACCACCTATAATACAGGGGCTACAGGCGAACACTGAAGCTTTCTTT. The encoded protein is CASSPPIIQGLQANTEAFF.

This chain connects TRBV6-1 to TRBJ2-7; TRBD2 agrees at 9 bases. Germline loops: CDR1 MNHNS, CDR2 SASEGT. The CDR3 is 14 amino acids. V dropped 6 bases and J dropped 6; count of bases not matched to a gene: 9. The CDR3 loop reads CASRRRREGPEQYF. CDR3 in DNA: TGTGCCAGCAGGAGAAGGCGGGAGGGCCCCGAGCAGTACTTC.

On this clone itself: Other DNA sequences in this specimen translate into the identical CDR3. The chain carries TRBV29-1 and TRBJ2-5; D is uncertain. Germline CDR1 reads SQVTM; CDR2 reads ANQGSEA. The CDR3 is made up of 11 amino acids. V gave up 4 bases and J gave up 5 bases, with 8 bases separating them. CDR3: CSVGGGETQYF. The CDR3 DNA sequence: TGCAGCGTTGGGGGTGGGGAGACCCAGTACTTC.

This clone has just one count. The CDR3 coding sequence is TGTGCCAGCAGCTTCGACCAGGGCGTGCTGTTTTTT. As protein: CASSFDQGVLFF. This chain links TRBV7-9 with TRBJ1-4; TRBD1 might be the D (5 bases). The CDR3 contains 12 residues. In germline, CDR1 is SEHNR, CDR2 FQNEAQ (reference sequence). V lost 3 bases, J lost 14 bases, and 13 bases lay in between.

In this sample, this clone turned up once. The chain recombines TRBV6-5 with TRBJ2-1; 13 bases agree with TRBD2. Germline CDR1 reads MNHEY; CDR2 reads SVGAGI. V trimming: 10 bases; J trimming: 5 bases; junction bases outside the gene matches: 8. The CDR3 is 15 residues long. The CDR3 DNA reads TGTGCCATCGCAGCCGGGACTAGCGGGAACAATGAGCAGTTCTTC. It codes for CAIAAGTSGNNEQFF.

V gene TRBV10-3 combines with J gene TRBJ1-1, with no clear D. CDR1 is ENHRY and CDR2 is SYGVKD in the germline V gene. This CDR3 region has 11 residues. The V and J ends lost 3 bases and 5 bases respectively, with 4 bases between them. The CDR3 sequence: CAISDRTEAFF. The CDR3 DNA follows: TGTGCCATCAGTGACAGAACTGAAGCTTTCTTT.

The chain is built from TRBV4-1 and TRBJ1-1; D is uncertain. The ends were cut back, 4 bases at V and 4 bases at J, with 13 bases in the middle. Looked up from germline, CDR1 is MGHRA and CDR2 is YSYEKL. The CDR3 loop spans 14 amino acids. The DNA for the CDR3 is TGCGCCAGCAGCCTGAGTGCGAGTATCACTGAAGCTTTCTTT. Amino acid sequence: CASSLSASITEAFF.

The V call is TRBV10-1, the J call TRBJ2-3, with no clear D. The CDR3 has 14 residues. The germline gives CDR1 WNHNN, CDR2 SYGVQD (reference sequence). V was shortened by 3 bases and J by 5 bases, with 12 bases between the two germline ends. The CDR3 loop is CASSERRKVDTQYF. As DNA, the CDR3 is TGCGCCAGCAGTGAACGGCGGAAGGTAGATACGCAGTATTTT.